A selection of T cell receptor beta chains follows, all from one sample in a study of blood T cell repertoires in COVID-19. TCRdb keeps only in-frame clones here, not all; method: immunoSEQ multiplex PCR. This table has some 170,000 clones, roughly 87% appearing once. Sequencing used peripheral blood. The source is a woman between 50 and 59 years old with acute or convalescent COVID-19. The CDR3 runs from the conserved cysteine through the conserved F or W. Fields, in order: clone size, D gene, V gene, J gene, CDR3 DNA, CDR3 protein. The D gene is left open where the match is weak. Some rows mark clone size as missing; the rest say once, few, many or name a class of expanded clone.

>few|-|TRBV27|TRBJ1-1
TGTGCCAGCAGTTTAGAGGGGACACTTAACACTGAAGCTTTCTTT
CASSLEGTLNTEAFF
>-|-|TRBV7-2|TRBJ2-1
TGTGCCAGCAGCTTAGGTGGGAGCGGGAATGAGCAGTTCTTC
CASSLGGSGNEQFF
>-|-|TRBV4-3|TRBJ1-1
TGCGCCAGCAGCCAAGCATTGGGCACACTGAACACTGAAGCTTTCTTT
CASSQALGTLNTEAFF
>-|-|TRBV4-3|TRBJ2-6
TGCGCCAGCAGCCAAGATTATCCGGTTCCCGGGGCCAACGTCCTGACTTTC
CASSQDYPVPGANVLTF
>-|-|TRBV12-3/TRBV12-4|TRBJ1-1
TGTGCCAGCAGTTTATTGGCGGACACTGAAGCTTTCTTT
CASSLLADTEAFF
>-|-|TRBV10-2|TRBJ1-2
TGCGCCAGCAGTGAATCCGCAGGGATAGTCTATGGCTACACCTTC
CASSESAGIVYGYTF
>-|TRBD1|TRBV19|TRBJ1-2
TGTGCCAGTAGGGACAGGGATAACTATGGCTACACCTTC
CASRDRDNYGYTF
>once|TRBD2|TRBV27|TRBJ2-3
TGTGCCAGCAGTCCAGGGCTAGCGGGGGGCAGGGATACGCAGTATTTT
CASSPGLAGGRDTQYF
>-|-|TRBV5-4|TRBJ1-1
TGTGCCAGCAGCTTGGCTTCGGGCGGGGACACTGAAGCTTTCTTT
CASSLASGGDTEAFF
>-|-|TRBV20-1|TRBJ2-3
TGCAGTGCCCCATCCGGGGATACGCAGTATTTT
CSAPSGDTQYF
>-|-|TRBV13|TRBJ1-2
TGTGCCAGCAGCTTAGTAAGGGGTGGCTACACCTTC
CASSLVRGGYTF
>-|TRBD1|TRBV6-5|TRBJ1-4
TGTGCCAGCAGCGGGACAGGGGGCTCTGAAAAACTGTTTTTT
CASSGTGGSEKLFF
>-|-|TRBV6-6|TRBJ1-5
TGTGCCAGCACCCCCCTTACGGGTACTCAGCCCCAGCATTTT
CASTPLTGTQPQHF
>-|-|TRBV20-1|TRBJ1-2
TGCAGTCTCAGGGCTAACTATGGCTACACCTTC
CSLRANYGYTF
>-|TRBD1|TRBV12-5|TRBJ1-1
TGTGCTAGTGGTTCGATTGGACAGGGGGCTAACACTGAAGCTTTCTTT
CASGSIGQGANTEAFF
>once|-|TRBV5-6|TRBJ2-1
TGTGCCAGCAGCTTGCGGCTAGCGCGATACAATGAGCAGTTCTTC
CASSLRLARYNEQFF
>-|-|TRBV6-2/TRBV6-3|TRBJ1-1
TGTGCCAGCAGCCCTCTGTGGGGCGGCATGAACACTGAAGCTTTCTTT
CASSPLWGGMNTEAFF
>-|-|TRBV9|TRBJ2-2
TGTGCCAGCAACCCACTGAGCACGGGGGAGCTGTTTTTT
CASNPLSTGELFF
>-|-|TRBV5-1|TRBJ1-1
TGCGCCAGCAGCTTTGCAGGGGTCGGGACTGAAGCTTTCTTT
CASSFAGVGTEAFF
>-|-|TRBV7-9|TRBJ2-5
TGTGCCAGCAGCCCCAAAGAGACCCAGTACTTC
CASSPKETQYF
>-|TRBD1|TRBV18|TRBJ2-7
TGTGCCAGCTCACGAAAGGGACAGGGATTCTATTACGAGCAGTACTTC
CASSRKGQGFYYEQYF
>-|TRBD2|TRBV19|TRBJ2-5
TGTGCCAGTTCCGGGACTAGCGGCAAAGAGACCCAGTACTTC
CASSGTSGKETQYF
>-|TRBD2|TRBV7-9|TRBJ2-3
TGTGCCAGCACCACCACTAGCGGGAGGGTAATCACAGATACGCAGTATTTT
CASTTTSGRVITDTQYF
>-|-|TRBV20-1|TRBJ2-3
TGCAGTGCTAGTGTGGGCTCAGATACGCAGTATTTT
CSASVGSDTQYF
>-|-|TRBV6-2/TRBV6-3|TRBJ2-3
TGTGCCAGCAGTTTACAGGGCACGCAGTATTTT
CASSLQGTQYF
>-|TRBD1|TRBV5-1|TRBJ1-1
TGCGCCAGCAGCTGGACAGGGGGCGTTGCTTTCTTT
CASSWTGGVAFF
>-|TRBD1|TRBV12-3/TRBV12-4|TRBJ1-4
TGTGCCAGCAGTTTTTACATAGGGGGCTCACTGTTTTTT
CASSFYIGGSLFF
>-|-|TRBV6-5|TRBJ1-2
TGTGCCAGCAGTTACTCCTCTGGACAGTCGGGCTACACCTTC
CASSYSSGQSGYTF
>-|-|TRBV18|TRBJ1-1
TGTGCCAGCTCACCCCTCCAGGGGCTGGGCAACAAAGCTTTCTTT
CASSPLQGLGNKAFF
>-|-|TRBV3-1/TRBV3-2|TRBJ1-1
TGTGCCAGCAGCCTAGGGGGGGCAGGAGGGACTGAAGCTTTCTTT
CASSLGGAGGTEAFF
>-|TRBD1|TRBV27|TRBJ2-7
TGTGCCAGCAAAACATACCAGGGACAGGGCGTTTACGAGCAGTACTTC
CASKTYQGQGVYEQYF
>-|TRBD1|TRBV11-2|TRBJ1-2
TGTGCCAGCAGCTTAGATGGGGCAGGGGGTTATGGCTACACCTTC
CASSLDGAGGYGYTF
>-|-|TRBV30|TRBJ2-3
TGTGCCTGGAGTGTGGGAACAGGGGAGGCAGATACGCAGTATTTT
CAWSVGTGEADTQYF
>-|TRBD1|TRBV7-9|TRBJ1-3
TGTGCCAGCAGCTTAGCCCCGTTACAGGGGGGCTCTGGAAACACCATATATTTT
CASSLAPLQGGSGNTIYF
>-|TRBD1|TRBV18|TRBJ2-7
TGTGCCAGCTCACCACGCGACAGGGGCGGAACCTCCTACGAGCAGTACTTC
CASSPRDRGGTSYEQYF